The TCR beta chain under discussion was sequenced for a study of shared clonotypes between healthy human individuals. The data were produced by immunoSEQ multiplex PCR, yet TCRdb's version contains in-frame clones alone and is incomplete. The sample contains roughly 1 million clones, 75% to 85% of which appear only once. A note on this clone: What it binds is not known.

General study results and limits: Depth was large, yet rarefaction showed that sorted-subset sequencing was incomplete. Generation probabilities of non-shared clonotypes were lower (relative to those shared by all four donors).

Looked up from germline, CDR1 is SGHNT and CDR2 is YENEEA. V was shortened by 5 bases and J by 10 bases, with 18 bases between the two germline ends. The CDR3 has 14 residues. Sequenced: memory CD4+ T cells from PBMCs. Subset here: CD45RA-negative fraction. The chain has TRBV11-3 and TRBJ2-1; TRBD2 might be the D (6 bases). This sequence originates from a man between 18 and 29 years old in good health. Some clones in this sample may be carry-over from other donors' samples. The CDR3 sequence: CASSPPGANREQFF. In DNA, the CDR3 is TGTGCCAGCAGCCCCCCGGGAGCAAATAGGGAGCAGTTCTTC.